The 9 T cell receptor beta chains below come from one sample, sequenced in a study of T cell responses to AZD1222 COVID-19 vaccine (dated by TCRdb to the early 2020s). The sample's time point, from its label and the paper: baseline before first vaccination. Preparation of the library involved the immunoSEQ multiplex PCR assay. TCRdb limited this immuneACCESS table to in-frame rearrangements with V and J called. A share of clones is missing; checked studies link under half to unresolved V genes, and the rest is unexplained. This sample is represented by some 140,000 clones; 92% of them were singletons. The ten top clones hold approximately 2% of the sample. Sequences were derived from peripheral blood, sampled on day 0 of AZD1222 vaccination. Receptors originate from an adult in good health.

The CDR3 DNA sequence: TGTGCCACCAGCAGAGTGATAGCACAGCTAGCCAAAAACATTCAGTACTTC. Protein sequence: CATSRVIAQLAKNIQYF. The chain links TRBV15 to TRBJ2-4; D remains ambiguous. Germline V gives CDR1 LNHNV, CDR2 YYDKDF (reference sequence). The ends were cut back, 1 base at V and 0 bases at J, with 13 bases in the middle. The CDR3 loop spans 17 amino acids.

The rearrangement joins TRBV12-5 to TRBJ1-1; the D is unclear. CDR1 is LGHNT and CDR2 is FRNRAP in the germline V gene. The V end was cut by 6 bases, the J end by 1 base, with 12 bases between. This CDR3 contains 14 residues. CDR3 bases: TGTGCTAGTGGCTCGATTACAGAGAACACTGAAGCTTTCTTT. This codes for CASGSITENTEAFF.

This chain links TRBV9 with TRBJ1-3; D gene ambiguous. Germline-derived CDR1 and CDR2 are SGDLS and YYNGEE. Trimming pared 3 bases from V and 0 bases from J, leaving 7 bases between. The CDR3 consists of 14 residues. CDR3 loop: CASSDRNSGNTIYF. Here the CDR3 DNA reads TGTGCCAGCAGCGACAGAAACTCTGGAAACACCATATATTTT.

DNA for the CDR3: TGTGCCAGCAGCCCGGACAGGGTGAACACTGAAGCTTTCTTT. Its translation is CASSPDRVNTEAFF. The chain couples TRBV7-3 to TRBJ1-1; 8 nucleotides line up with TRBD1. CDR1 SGHTA and CDR2 FQGTGA come from the germline V gene. V gave up 5 bases and J gave up 0 bases; unmatched junction bases: 2. The CDR3 spans 14 residues.

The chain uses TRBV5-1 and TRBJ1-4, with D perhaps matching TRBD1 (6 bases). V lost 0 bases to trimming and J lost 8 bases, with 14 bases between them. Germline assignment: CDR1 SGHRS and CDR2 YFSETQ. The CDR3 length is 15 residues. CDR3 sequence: CASSLEGGKGEKLFF. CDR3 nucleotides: TGCGCCAGCAGCTTGGAGGGGGGAAAGGGCGAAAAACTGTTTTTT.

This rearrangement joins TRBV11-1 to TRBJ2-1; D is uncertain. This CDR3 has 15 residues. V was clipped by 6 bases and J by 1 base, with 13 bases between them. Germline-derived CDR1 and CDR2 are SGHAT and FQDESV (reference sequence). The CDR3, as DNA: TGTGCCAGCAGTCTAGGTAGGCAATCCTACAATGAGCAGTTCTTC. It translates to CASSLGRQSYNEQFF.

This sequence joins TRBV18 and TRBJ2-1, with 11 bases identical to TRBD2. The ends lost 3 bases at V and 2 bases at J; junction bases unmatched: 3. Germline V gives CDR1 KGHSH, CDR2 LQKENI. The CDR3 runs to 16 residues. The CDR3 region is CASSPYSGGAYNEQFF. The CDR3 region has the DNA TGTGCCAGCTCACCTTATAGCGGGGGGGCCTACAATGAGCAGTTCTTC. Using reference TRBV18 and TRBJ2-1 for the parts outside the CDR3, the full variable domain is NAGVMQNPRHLVRRRGQEARLRCSPMKGHSHVYWYRQLPEEGLKFMVYLQKENIIDESGMPKERFSAEFPKEGPSILRIQQVVRGDSAAYFCASSPYSGGAYNEQFFGPGTRLTVL.

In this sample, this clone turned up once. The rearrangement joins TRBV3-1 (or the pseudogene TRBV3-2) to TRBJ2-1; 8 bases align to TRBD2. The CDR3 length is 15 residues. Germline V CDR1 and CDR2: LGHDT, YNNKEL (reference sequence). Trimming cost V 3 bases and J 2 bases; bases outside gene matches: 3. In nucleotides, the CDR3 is TGTGCCAGCAGCCAGGGACTAGGGACCTACAATGAGCAGTTCTTC. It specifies CASSQGLGTYNEQFF.

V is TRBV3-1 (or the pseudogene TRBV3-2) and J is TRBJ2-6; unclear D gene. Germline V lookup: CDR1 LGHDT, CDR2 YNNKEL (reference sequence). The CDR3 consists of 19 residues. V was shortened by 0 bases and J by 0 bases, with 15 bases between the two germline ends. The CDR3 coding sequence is TGTGCCAGCAGCCAAGATAAGGCAGGAAGTAGCTCTGGGGCCAACGTCCTGACTTTC. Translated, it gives CASSQDKAGSSSGANVLTF.